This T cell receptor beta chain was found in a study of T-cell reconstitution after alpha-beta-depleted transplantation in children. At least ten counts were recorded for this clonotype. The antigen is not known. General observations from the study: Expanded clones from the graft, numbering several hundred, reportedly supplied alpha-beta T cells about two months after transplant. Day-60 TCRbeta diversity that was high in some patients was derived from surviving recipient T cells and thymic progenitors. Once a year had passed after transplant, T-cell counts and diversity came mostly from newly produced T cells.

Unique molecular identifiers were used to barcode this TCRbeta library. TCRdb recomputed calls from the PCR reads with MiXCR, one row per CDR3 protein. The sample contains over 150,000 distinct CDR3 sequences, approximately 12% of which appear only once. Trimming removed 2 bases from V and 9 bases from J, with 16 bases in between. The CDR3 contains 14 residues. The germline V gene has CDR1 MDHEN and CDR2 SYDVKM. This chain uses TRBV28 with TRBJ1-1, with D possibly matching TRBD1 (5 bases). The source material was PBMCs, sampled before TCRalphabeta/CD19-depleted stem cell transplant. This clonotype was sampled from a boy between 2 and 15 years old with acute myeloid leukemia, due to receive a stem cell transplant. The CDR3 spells CASSLPRVVEKAFF. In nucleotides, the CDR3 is TGTGCCAGCAGTTTACCCAGGGTGGTCGAAAAAGCTTTCTTT.